This T cell receptor beta chain was sequenced for a study of blood T cell repertoires in COVID-19. Clones were read by immunoSEQ multiplex PCR, and TCRdb kept only the in-frame ones, dropping some. The sample lists roughly 330,000 clones, 80% to 90% occurring once. Trimming shortened V by 0 bases and J by 8 bases, and 14 bases separated the two germline ends. CDR1 and CDR2 (germline): MNHEY, SVGAGI. The CDR3 is 14 amino acids. The TCR was taken from a man between 25 and 39 years old with COVID-19, enrolled during active disease. The sequencing sample was made of peripheral blood. This chain joins TRBV6-5 and TRBJ2-7; no definite D call. The CDR3 coding sequence is TGTGCCAGCAGTTACTCCTTTTCCGTTCTCCAGCAGTACTTC. Its translation: CASSYSFSVLQQYF.